This T cell receptor (beta chain) originates from a study of spatial heterogeneity in lung cancer. Background on the study: Each time, sequencing found more beta-chain sequences than alpha-chain sequences. Study-level results: Ubiquitous expanded tumor TCRs were seen in blood more at resection than at follow-up.

Each molecule of TCR cDNA was tagged with one unique molecular identifier. Using its own MiXCR run on the 5' RACE reads, TCRdb lists one record per CDR3 protein. The data show tens of thousands of distinct CDR3 sequences, about 5.8% seen once. The sample's time point: sample taken at primary tumor resection. The sequenced material consisted of unsorted whole RNA from tumor, nontumor lung or frozen PBMC. There were 72 donors, all of them untreated patients with early-stage non-small cell lung cancer. The CDR3 covers 17 residues. The V gene lost 1 base and the J gene lost 0 bases, with 15 bases spanning the gap. In germline, CDR1 is SGHRS, CDR2 YFSETQ. This clonotype has at least ten counts. What it recognizes is unknown.

This sequence originates from a male donor with early-stage non-small cell lung cancer. The sample was PBMCs, taken at surgery. This chain uses TRBV5-1 with TRBJ2-3; D remains unclear. Here the CDR3 reads CASSLLASRSSTDTQYF. The CDR3 DNA sequence: TGCGCCAGCAGCTTGCTGGCCAGTCGGTCTAGCACAGATACGCAGTATTTT.